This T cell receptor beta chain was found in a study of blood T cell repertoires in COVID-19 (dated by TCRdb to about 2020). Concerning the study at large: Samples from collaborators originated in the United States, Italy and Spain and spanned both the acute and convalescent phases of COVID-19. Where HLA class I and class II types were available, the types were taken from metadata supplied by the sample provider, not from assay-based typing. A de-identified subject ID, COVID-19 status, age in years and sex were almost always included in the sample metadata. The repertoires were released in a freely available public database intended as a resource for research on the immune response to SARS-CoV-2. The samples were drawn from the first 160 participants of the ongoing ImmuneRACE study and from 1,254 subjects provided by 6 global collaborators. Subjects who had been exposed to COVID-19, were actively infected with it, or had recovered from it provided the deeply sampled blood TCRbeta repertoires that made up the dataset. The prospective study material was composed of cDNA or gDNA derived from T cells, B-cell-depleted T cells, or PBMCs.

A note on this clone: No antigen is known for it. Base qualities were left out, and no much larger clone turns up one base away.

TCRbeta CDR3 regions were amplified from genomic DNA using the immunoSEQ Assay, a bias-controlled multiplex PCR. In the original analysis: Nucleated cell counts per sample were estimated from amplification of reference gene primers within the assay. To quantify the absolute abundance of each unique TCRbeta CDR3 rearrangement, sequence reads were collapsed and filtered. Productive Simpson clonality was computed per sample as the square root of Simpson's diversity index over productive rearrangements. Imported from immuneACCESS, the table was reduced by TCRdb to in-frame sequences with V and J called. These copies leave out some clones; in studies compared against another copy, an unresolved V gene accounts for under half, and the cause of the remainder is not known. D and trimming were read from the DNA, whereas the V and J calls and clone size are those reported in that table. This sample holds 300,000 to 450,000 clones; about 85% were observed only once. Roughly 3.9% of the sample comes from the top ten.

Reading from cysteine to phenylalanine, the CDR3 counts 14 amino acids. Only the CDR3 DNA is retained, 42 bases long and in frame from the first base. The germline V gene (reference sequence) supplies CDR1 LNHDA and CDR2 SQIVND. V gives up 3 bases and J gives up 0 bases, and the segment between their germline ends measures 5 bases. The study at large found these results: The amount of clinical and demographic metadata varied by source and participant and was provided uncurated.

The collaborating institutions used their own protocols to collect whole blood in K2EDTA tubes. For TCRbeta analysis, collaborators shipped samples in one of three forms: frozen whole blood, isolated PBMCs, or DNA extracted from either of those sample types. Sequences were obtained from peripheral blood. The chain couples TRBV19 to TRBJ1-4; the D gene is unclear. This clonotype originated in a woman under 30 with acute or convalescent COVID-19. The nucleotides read TGTGCCAGTAGTATCACAGCAACTAATGAAAAACTGTTTTTT. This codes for CASSITATNEKLFF.